The source of this T cell receptor (beta chain) is a study of blood T cell repertoires in COVID-19. The V gene end was trimmed by 4 bases and the J gene end by 1 base; junction bases not matched to a gene: 10. Per the germline V gene, CDR1 is SGHRS and CDR2 is YFSETQ. This CDR3 has 16 residues. This clone came up a few times. Participants' own reports of clinical history determined their cohort assignment. TCRdb's copy holds only in-frame clones and misses some; the assay was immunoSEQ multiplex PCR. The sample lists 200,000 to 300,000 clones, 80% to 90% occurring once. The sequencing sample was made of PBMCs or T cells enriched from blood (not recorded which). This TCR was recovered from a woman between 25 and 40 years old with acute COVID-19. The chain employs TRBV5-1 and TRBJ1-1; 7 bases agree with TRBD1. The CDR3 spells CASSPDRVGGNTEAFF. The CDR3 DNA follows: TGCGCCAGCAGCCCTGACAGGGTTGGTGGGAACACTGAAGCTTTCTTT.